The present T cell receptor (beta chain) was sequenced within a study of T cells in Graves' hyperthyroidism and ophthalmopathy. Background on the study: Peripheral blood was secured at the point of initial diagnosis, before any treatment.

Amplification of TCR beta CDR3 regions was performed using RNA transcripts as template. First-round RT-PCR of the TCR CDR3 relied on the HTBI primer set. Each CDR3 protein gets one entry after TCRdb re-called the multiplex PCR reads with MiXCR. The sample has about 520,000 distinct CDR3 sequences; around 20% are singletons. CDR1 GTSNPN and CDR2 SVGIG come from the germline V gene (reference sequence). The CDR3 contains 11 residues. Note on this clonotype: The antigen remains unidentified. The junction and the germline gene differ at one end; a read error may be behind it.

The study's findings and limits: For ophthalmopathy, model prediction preceded onset by a median 6.5 months. Most expanded thyroid clonotypes above 0.001 also appeared in blood.

Extraction of PBMCs used roughly 9.3 ml of fresh peripheral blood. The chain employs TRBV30 and TRBJ2-7; D is tentatively TRBD1 or TRBD2 (6 bases each). The sequencing input was blood. The TCR originated in a man between 18 and 35 years old with Graves' hyperthyroidism. CDR3 protein: CTWTRGGEQYF. The CDR3 DNA is TGTACCTGGACCAGGGGAGGTGAGCAGTACTTC.